This T cell receptor beta chain was captured in a study of blood T cell repertoires in COVID-19 (dated by TCRdb to 2019 to 2021). Describing the broader study: Collaborator samples came from the United States, Italy and Spain and covered acute and convalescent phases of COVID-19. Where available, HLA class I and class II types were taken from metadata supplied by the sample provider and were not determined by assay-based typing. Samples came from the ongoing ImmuneRACE study (first 160 participants) plus 1,254 subjects from 6 global collaborators. The dataset comprised deeply sampled blood TCRbeta repertoires from subjects exposed to, actively infected with, or recovered from COVID-19. The repertoires were released in a freely available public database intended as a resource for research on the immune response to SARS-CoV-2. A de-identified subject ID, COVID-19 status, age in years and sex were almost always included in the sample metadata. The material from the prospective study consisted of cDNA or gDNA derived from T cells, B-cell-depleted T cells, or PBMCs.

The full study reports these points: How much clinical and demographic metadata was included differed by source and by participant, and the metadata was provided uncurated.

The CDR3 runs 17 residues from the cysteine to the phenylalanine. The sequence is cut down to CDR3 DNA, 51 bases in frame from base 1. V is cut by 4 bases and J by 1 base, and the space between the germline ends is 18 bases. The CDR1 and CDR2 encoded by the germline V gene are SGHDT and YYEEEE. TCRbeta CDR3 regions were amplified from genomic DNA by means of the immunoSEQ Assay, a bias-controlled multiplex PCR. The source study handled its data this way. The number of nucleated cells in each sample was estimated by amplification of reference gene primers within the assay. To quantify the absolute abundance of each unique TCRbeta CDR3 rearrangement, sequence reads were collapsed and filtered. For each sample, productive Simpson clonality was calculated as the square root of Simpson's diversity index across productive rearrangements. Here the immuneACCESS table is served through TCRdb, limited to in-frame sequences with V and J called. Missing clones are a known gap in these copies; in checked studies unresolved V genes cover under half, and the rest lacks a known reason. Clone size and the V and J calls come from that table; the DNA yielded D and trimming. Across this sample there are fewer than 250,000 clones, with 88% seen only once. Clones ranked in the top ten supply 0.72% of the sample.

On this clone: Its recognized antigen is unknown. There are no base qualities to consult, and no much larger clone falls within one base.

The collaborating institutions used their own protocols to collect whole blood in K2EDTA tubes. Collaborator samples were shipped for TCRbeta analysis as frozen whole blood, isolated PBMCs, or DNA extracted from either sample type. Rearrangement joined TRBV5-6 to TRBJ1-5; a weak D assignment points to TRBD1 (6 bases agree). The sequence derives from a man aged 35-49 years with acute or convalescent COVID-19. Sequenced sample: peripheral blood. Here the CDR3 is given as CASSALQGKGSNQPQHF. At the DNA level, the sequence is TGTGCCAGCAGCGCCTTACAGGGTAAAGGAAGCAATCAGCCCCAGCATTTT.